This T cell receptor (beta chain) was sequenced for a study of blood T cell repertoires in COVID-19. Background on the study: Nucleic acid was either cDNA or gDNA, and it came from T cells, B-cell-depleted T cells, or PBMCs.

Authors' methods: Estimation of nucleated cell counts relied on the amplification of reference gene primers. TCRdb's table, derived via immunoSEQ multiplex PCR, lists solely in-frame clones and lacks some. V, J and clone size were drawn from that table, and D and trimming were deduced from the DNA. The data contain 84,000 or so clones, just under 85% of them singletons. Deletions cut 5 bases from V and 0 bases from J, with 13 bases between. Germline V gene sequence: CDR1 SGHNT, CDR2 YENEEA. CDR3 length: 16 residues. The J gene is TRBJ1-4, the V gene TRBV11-3; D is unresolved. Material: peripheral blood. This TCR came from a man older than 75 with active or convalescent COVID-19. The CDR3 nucleotides are TGTGCCAGCAGCCCAACACCCGACTCAACTAATGAAAAACTGTTTTTT. It encodes CASSPTPDSTNEKLFF.